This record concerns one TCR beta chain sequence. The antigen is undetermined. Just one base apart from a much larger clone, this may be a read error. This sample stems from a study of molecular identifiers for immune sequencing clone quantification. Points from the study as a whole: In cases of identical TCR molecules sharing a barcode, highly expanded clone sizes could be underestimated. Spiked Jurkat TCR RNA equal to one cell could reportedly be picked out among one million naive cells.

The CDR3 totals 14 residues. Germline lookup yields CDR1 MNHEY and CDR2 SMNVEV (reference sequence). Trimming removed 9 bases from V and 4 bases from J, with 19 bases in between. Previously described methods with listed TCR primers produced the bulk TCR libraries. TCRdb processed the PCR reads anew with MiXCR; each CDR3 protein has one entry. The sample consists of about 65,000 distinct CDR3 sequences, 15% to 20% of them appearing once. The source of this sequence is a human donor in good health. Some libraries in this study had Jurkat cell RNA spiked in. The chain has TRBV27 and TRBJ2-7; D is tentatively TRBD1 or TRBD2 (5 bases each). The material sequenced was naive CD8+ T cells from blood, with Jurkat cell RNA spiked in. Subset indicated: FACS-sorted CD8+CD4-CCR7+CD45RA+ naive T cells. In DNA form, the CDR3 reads TGTGCCAGTAAAAGCCAGGGACCCTGGTACGAGCAGTACGTC. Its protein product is CASKSQGPWYEQYV.